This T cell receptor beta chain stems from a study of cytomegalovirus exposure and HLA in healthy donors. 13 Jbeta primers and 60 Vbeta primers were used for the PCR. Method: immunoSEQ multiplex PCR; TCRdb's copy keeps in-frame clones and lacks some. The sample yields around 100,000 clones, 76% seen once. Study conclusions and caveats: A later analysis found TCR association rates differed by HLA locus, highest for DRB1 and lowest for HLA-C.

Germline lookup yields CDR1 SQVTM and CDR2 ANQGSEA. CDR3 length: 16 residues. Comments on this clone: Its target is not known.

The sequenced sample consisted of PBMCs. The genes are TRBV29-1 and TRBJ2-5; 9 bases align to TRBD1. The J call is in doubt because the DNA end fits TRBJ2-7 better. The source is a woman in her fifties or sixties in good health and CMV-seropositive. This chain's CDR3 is CSVVLYPGQGIHEQYF. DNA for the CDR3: TGCAGCGTTGTCCTTTATCCGGGACAGGGAATCCACGAGCAGTACTTC.